The T cell receptor (beta chain) described here comes from a study of blood T cell repertoires in COVID-19. Study-level information: The United States, Italy and Spain provided the acute and convalescent COVID-19 samples. The analysed material was cDNA or gDNA that came from T cells, B-cell-depleted T cells, or PBMCs.

Authors' analysis steps: Estimation of nucleated cell counts was performed using reference gene primer amplification. The data were produced by immunoSEQ multiplex PCR, yet TCRdb's version contains in-frame clones alone and is incomplete. V, J and clone size are taken as reported in that table, and D and trimming were inferred from the DNA itself. The table records just over 75,000 clones, 84% of them present only once. Trimming removed 4 bases from V and 1 base from J; junction bases left unmatched: 10. This CDR3 has 16 amino acids. Germline lookup yields CDR1 SGHVS and CDR2 FQNEAQ. The sequence was obtained from a man in his forties or fifties with acute or convalescent COVID-19. The chain couples TRBV7-8 to TRBJ2-7, with 7 bases identical to TRBD1. Input material: peripheral blood. The CDR3 here is CASSSPDRMGSYEQYF. In nucleotides, the CDR3 is TGTGCCAGCAGCTCCCCGGACAGGATGGGATCCTACGAGCAGTACTTC.